These T cell receptor beta chains were read from a single sample in a study of OX40 agonist ivuxolimab in advanced cancers. Repertoires were generated with immunoSEQ multiplex PCR, while TCRdb's copy carries only in-frame clones and drops some. The sample contains tens of thousands of clones, 65% to 90% of which appear only once. Source: CD4+ or CD8+ T cells sorted from blood, taken in a trial of the OX40 agonist ivuxolimab. The receptors were gathered from an adult with an advanced solid tumor such as melanoma, head and neck, liver or kidney cancer. Both conserved end residues are part of each CDR3. Fields, in order: J gene, CDR3 length, V gene, D gene, CDR3 protein. A D gene is named only where the DNA matches it firmly.

J: TRBJ1-1
length: 12
V: TRBV7-2
D: .
CDR3: CASSSREAEAFF

J: TRBJ2-7
length: 15
V: TRBV5-8
D: TRBD1
CDR3: CASSLYGTGGYEQYF

J: TRBJ2-7
length: 15
V: TRBV10-3
D: TRBD1
CDR3: CAIRRGQESSYEQYF

J: TRBJ1-1
length: 13
V: TRBV7-8
D: .
CDR3: CASSPGALVEAFF

J: TRBJ2-7
length: 14
V: TRBV25-1
D: TRBD1
CDR3: CASSGGTVSYEQYF

J: TRBJ2-7
length: 12
V: TRBV28
D: .
CDR3: CASSKFTSEQYF

J: TRBJ1-2
length: 15
V: TRBV7-9
D: .
CDR3: CASSLLGADNYGYTF

J: TRBJ1-2
length: 13
V: TRBV19
D: .
CDR3: CASSMDTGGGYTF

J: TRBJ2-3
length: 11
V: TRBV30
D: .
CDR3: CAWGVTDTQYF

J: TRBJ2-7
length: 17
V: TRBV5-4
D: TRBD2
CDR3: CASSLGASGRSTYEQYF

J: TRBJ2-3
length: 16
V: TRBV5-1
D: TRBD2
CDR3: CASSPTTSGSTDTQYF

J: TRBJ2-7
length: 12
V: TRBV30
D: TRBD1
CDR3: CAWGDRLYEQYF

J: TRBJ1-1
length: 14
V: TRBV7-9
D: TRBD1
CDR3: CASSRTGVNTEAFF

J: TRBJ2-5
length: 12
V: TRBV19
D: .
CDR3: CASSPTIGTQYF

J: TRBJ1-2
length: 14
V: TRBV21-1
D: .
CDR3: CASSKGQDNYGYTF

J: TRBJ2-5
length: 15
V: TRBV6-1
D: .
CDR3: CASSGTGTLRETQYF

J: TRBJ2-7
length: 15
V: TRBV11-2
D: TRBD1
CDR3: CASSPPGTAKGEQYF

J: TRBJ2-7
length: 16
V: TRBV14
D: TRBD2
CDR3: CASNPGISGTYYEQYF

J: TRBJ2-5
length: 13
V: TRBV4-3
D: .
CDR3: CASSQDRDETQYF

J: TRBJ1-1
length: 17
V: TRBV27
D: .
CDR3: CASSLYGWGTMNTEAFF

J: TRBJ2-7
length: 16
V: TRBV18
D: .
CDR3: CASSLPGGLGAYEQYF

J: TRBJ2-7
length: 13
V: TRBV30
D: .
CDR3: CAAGAALLYEQYF

J: TRBJ1-2
length: 15
V: TRBV21-1
D: .
CDR3: CASSKRPIILDGYTF

J: TRBJ2-7
length: 14
V: TRBV25-1
D: .
CDR3: CASSDPGDILEQYF

J: TRBJ1-1
length: 13
V: TRBV6-6
D: TRBD1
CDR3: CASPGGGPTEAFF

J: TRBJ1-1
length: 14
V: TRBV19
D: .
CDR3: CASSMGGRNTEAFF

J: TRBJ1-2
length: 13
V: TRBV27
D: .
CDR3: CASSLSPAYGYTF

J: TRBJ1-1
length: 16
V: TRBV5-1
D: .
CDR3: CASSPLTGAGNTEAFF

J: TRBJ1-2
length: 12
V: TRBV6-5
D: .
CDR3: CASSTHSYGYTF

J: TRBJ2-2
length: 16
V: TRBV28
D: TRBD2
CDR3: CASSLLGLVGTGELFF

J: TRBJ2-2
length: 14
V: TRBV13
D: .
CDR3: CASSLASGGGELFF

J: TRBJ2-4
length: 18
V: TRBV7-2
D: TRBD1
CDR3: CASKLSGQGVSEKNIQYF

J: TRBJ2-1
length: 15
V: TRBV15
D: TRBD2
CDR3: CATSEPGTSRYEQFF

J: TRBJ1-3
length: 14
V: TRBV5-1
D: .
CDR3: CASSLEADGNTIYF

J: TRBJ1-2
length: 16
V: TRBV7-9
D: .
CDR3: CASSLGTGLLAEGYTF

J: TRBJ1-2
length: 12
V: TRBV2
D: .
CDR3: CASSADNYGYTF

J: TRBJ1-4
length: 14
V: TRBV9
D: .
CDR3: CASSVGGTNEKLFF

J: TRBJ2-3
length: 17
V: TRBV9
D: TRBD2
CDR3: CASSVGLAGGHTDTQYF

J: TRBJ1-3
length: 16
V: TRBV27
D: .
CDR3: CASSLIGTSSGNTIYF

J: TRBJ2-5
length: 18
V: TRBV10-3
D: TRBD2
CDR3: CAISERTSGGEYQETQYF

J: TRBJ2-3
length: 15
V: TRBV5-1
D: .
CDR3: CASRNRGTSTDTQYF

J: TRBJ1-2
length: 10
V: TRBV28
D: .
CDR3: CASRAGGYTF

J: TRBJ1-2
length: 14
V: TRBV5-4
D: TRBD1
CDR3: CASSLPTGGLGYTF

J: TRBJ2-1
length: 17
V: TRBV7-3
D: TRBD2
CDR3: CASSLWAGLGSYNEQFF

J: TRBJ2-7
length: 13
V: TRBV6-5
D: .
CDR3: CASSRGGPYEQYF

J: TRBJ2-1
length: 15
V: TRBV9
D: TRBD2
CDR3: CASSPRTSGGNEQFF

J: TRBJ1-6
length: 14
V: TRBV6-5
D: TRBD1
CDR3: CASSETRGRSPLHF

J: TRBJ1-1
length: 14
V: TRBV7-8
D: .
CDR3: CASSNYTVNTEAFF

J: TRBJ2-7
length: 13
V: TRBV21-1
D: .
CDR3: CASMPGTEYEQYF

J: TRBJ2-2
length: 14
V: TRBV7-9
D: .
CDR3: CASSLEGATGELFF

J: TRBJ1-5
length: 15
V: TRBV10-3
D: .
CDR3: CAISGVSGRRQPQHF

J: TRBJ2-7
length: 15
V: TRBV28
D: .
CDR3: CASSSSGQRSYEQYF

J: TRBJ1-5
length: 15
V: TRBV19
D: TRBD1
CDR3: CASRGTGGSNQPQHF

J: TRBJ1-2
length: 14
V: TRBV18
D: .
CDR3: CASSPPARGGGYTF

J: TRBJ1-2
length: 16
V: TRBV4-3
D: TRBD1
CDR3: CASSQGTGERVGGYTF

J: TRBJ1-1
length: 14
V: TRBV6-5
D: .
CDR3: CASTLGGRRAEAFF

J: TRBJ1-1
length: 13
V: TRBV30
D: TRBD1
CDR3: CAWKRDRGFQAFF

J: TRBJ1-6
length: 15
V: TRBV10-3
D: TRBD1
CDR3: CAISRQGSYNSPLHF

J: TRBJ2-7
length: 15
V: TRBV6-5
D: TRBD2
CDR3: CASSGLAGLSYEQYF